This TCR beta chain is drawn from a study of T cells in Graves' hyperthyroidism and ophthalmopathy. Calling Graves' hyperthyroidism stable meant ophthalmopathy did not progress within 18 months. CDR1 and CDR2 (germline): SGHRS, YFSETQ. Deletions cut 2 bases from V and 3 bases from J, with 15 bases between. The CDR3 consists of 16 residues. This clonotype was observed a single time. Amplification of TCR beta CDR3 regions was performed using RNA transcripts as template. Initially, a first-round RT-PCR of the TCR CDR3 employed the HTBI primer set. MiXCR was run by TCRdb on the multiplex PCR reads, yielding one entry per CDR3 protein. The sample consists of around 420,000 distinct CDR3 sequences, 15% to 17% of them appearing once.

The receptor's source is a young woman with Graves' hyperthyroidism. Sequenced material: blood. The chain joins TRBV5-1 to TRBJ2-1; D remains unclear. The CDR3, as DNA: TGCGCCAGCAGCTTTGGAGATTCAGATGTCTACAATGAGCAGTTCTTC. Translated, it gives CASSFGDSDVYNEQFF.